This T cell receptor beta chain was sequenced in a study of cytomegalovirus exposure and HLA in healthy donors (TCRdb year 2017). As for the study more broadly: An earlier analysis of several hundred of the donors reported approximately 270 Gb of sequence data and around 110 million unique TCR beta sequences from about 179 million T cells. An early release that covered fewer than 750 HLA-typed donors contained 300 to 350 gigabases of sequencing data and tens of millions of unique TCR sequences. The genetic ancestry cluster associated with self-reported Caucasian donors included 65% to 90% of the approximately 400 genotyped donors. The study aimed to test whether cataloging public T cell receptors could reveal signatures of past pathogen exposure. The study used immunosequencing to profile the T cell repertoires of hundreds of subjects and linked those repertoires to cytomegalovirus serostatus. Along with the approximately 700-subject first cohort, a separate validation cohort of some 130 different subjects was used. To predict cytomegalovirus infection status, the study brought together high-throughput TCR immunosequencing, statistical association of individual TCRs with disease status, and machine learning. A later analysis re-examined previously published TCR beta repertoires from about 670 donors and added high-resolution HLA genotyping to investigate patterns of TCR occurrence. The later analysis used no new phenotypic data to find candidate immune exposures, relying instead on TCR beta sequences and their occurrence across donors. An earlier analysis of several hundred of the donors applied high-throughput TCR beta sequencing to assess whether each TCR beta V gene segment acted as functional or pseudogenic. Alongside the repertoire data, information on donor age, sex, ethnicity and CMV serostatus was compiled. A later genetic analysis used genome-wide SNP genotypes for about 60% of the roughly 670 donors, treating that subset as a discovery cohort. Every repertoire in the discovery cohort had been generated on one and the same sequencing platform. Class I and class II HLA loci were covered by the typing at four-digit resolution. The number of typed donors differed by locus: roughly 629-640 for A, B, C, DRB1 and DQB1; 522 for DQA1; some 590 for DPA1; and some 470 for DPB1. Roughly five DR-DQ haplotypes were handled as single units for association and clustering, since linkage in the cohort was strong. On average, roughly 200,000 unique TCR beta nucleotide sequences were sequenced per donor among some 430 genotyped donors of the cohort, with roughly a sixth of those sequences being non-productive. Results the study describes overall, beyond this receptor: An earlier analysis of approximately 500 of the donors showed that most TCR beta V segments appeared in productive rearrangements either about 87% or about 30% of the time, which broadly matched IMGT annotations. Specific HLA alleles were associated with over 15,000 TCR beta sequences at a false discovery rate of 0.05 in a later analysis. In a later genetic analysis, a missense DCLRE1C variant was associated with V-gene and J-gene trimming of TCR beta chains, and the association was replicated in an independent cohort. In a later analysis, HLA-associated TCR beta chains showed more clonal expansion and lower generation probabilities than non-associated chains that were equally common. When HLA alleles, especially DR and DQ, strongly co-occurred, attributing TCR associations to individual alleles was difficult. A group of highly shared sequence variants was considered likely to be a technical artifact of the sequencing pipeline. In vitro tests confirmed that a few of the cytomegalovirus-associated TCR beta chains recognize cytomegalovirus antigens. In both the original and validation cohorts, the classifier was reported to diagnose cytomegalovirus status with high specificity and sensitivity. A further reported finding was that TCR beta sequences accurately predicted the HLA-A and HLA-B alleles for most subjects in the first cohort. A total of about 150 TCR beta chains were listed by the study as associated with cytomegalovirus. The only immune exposure information available for the cohort was CMV serostatus. Because the 87-base-pair reads could not distinguish some IMGT-functional V segments, including TRBV6-2 and TRBV6-3, those segments were excluded. According to the authors, the approach could potentially be generalized to other disease states and immunological phenotypes. Only TCR beta chains were sequenced in this cohort, and the absence of alpha or paired-chain data limited detectable features. Correlated functional status among segregating V segments might reflect linkage disequilibrium, but an unknown experimental factor could not be ruled out. According to a later analysis, most CMV-associated TCR beta chains appeared to be HLA-restricted, and the HLA associations seemed to be driven largely by CMV exposure. Across donors, most TCR sequences were observed very rarely, whereas some public TCRs were present in many individuals. In a later analysis, several top co-occurrence clusters were reported to appear linked to parvovirus B19, influenza, CMV and Epstein-Barr virus. According to a later analysis, TCR association rates differed among HLA loci, with DRB1 alleles showing the most associated TCRs and HLA-C alleles showing the fewest. Because counts were too low, some 17 rarely observed V segments, including chromosome 9 orphons, were excluded from the earlier analysis of 587 of the donors. Because HLA typing was unavailable for some donors at each locus, only the typed subset was used in association tests. A later genetic analysis reported fewer N-insertions in productive TCRs among donors in an Asian-associated ancestry cluster than the roughly 640-donor mean. Roughly uniform sequencing depth across donors was assumed in presence/absence analyses, although this assumption may not hold.

Library generation was performed with the immunoSEQ multiplex PCR assay. A mixture of 60 forward primers for TCR Vbeta segments and 13 reverse primers for TCR Jbeta segments was used in the multiplex PCR. The CDR3 region of rearranged TCR beta genes was amplified from genomic DNA with a multiplex PCR assay. On the Illumina HiSeq System, the amplified TCR beta libraries were sequenced as 87-base-pair reads. The paper's processing steps were these. Across the 500 to 700 repertoires, a later analysis counted about 81 million unique TCR beta chains, approximately 12 million of which were shared by at least two donors. A nearest-neighbor algorithm error-corrected the raw reads and collapsed the reads into unique sequences, merging closely related sequences to remove PCR and sequencing errors. V, D and J gene segments were assigned by aligning CDR3 sequences to IMGT reference sequences. For a sequence to be retained, at least a six-nucleotide match to both a V gene segment and a J gene segment was required. Rearrangements were called productive when the CDR3 lacked stop codons and stayed in frame with V and J; all others were non-productive. CDR3 was defined according to IMGT convention as the region running from the second conserved V-encoded cysteine to the conserved J-encoded phenylalanine. The earlier analysis of 450 to 750 of the donors excluded any sequence lacking an unambiguous match to a single V gene segment. An earlier analysis of under 750 of the donors called V segments functional above 56.7% productive rearrangements and segregating when the between-donor standard deviation exceeded 5%. To diagnose cytomegalovirus status from the catalog of TCR beta chain sequences, a statistical classification framework was built. A later analysis assigned V and J genes by comparing TCR nucleotide sequences with IMGT/GENE-DB human TR gene sequences. In a later analysis, CDR3 sequences and most-parsimonious VDJ recombination scenarios were assigned using the TCRdist pipeline. In a later analysis, every TCR beta chain was defined by the combination of its CDR3 amino acid sequence and its V-gene family, and reads without a unique V-gene family were dropped. As a way to deal with suspected cross-contamination and a sequencing artifact, a later analysis dropped 450 to 600 nucleotide sequences that were highly shared and had low generation probability. In a later analysis, a clonal expansion index was calculated for each public chain from normalized within-repertoire ranks of inferred template counts. A later analysis computed generation probabilities with a VDJ recombination model fitted to out-of-frame rearrangements, and checked the results against IGoR. A later analysis scored TCR-TCR, TCR-HLA and TCR-CMV co-occurrence with hypergeometric tests, applying a repertoire-size bias correction to TCR pairs. In a later analysis, false discovery rates were estimated by permuting HLA or CMV assignments 20 times. A later analysis grouped co-occurring TCRs with DBSCAN, adding TCRdist sequence similarity when clustering within HLA-allele-positive subsets. Co-occurrence clustering excluded repertoires with fewer than 30,000 or more than 120,000 public chains, plus five with anomalous nucleotide sharing. TCRdb obtained this table from immuneACCESS and retained in-frame rearrangements with V and J assigned. These tables miss some clones; where compared with another copy, unresolved V genes account for less than half of the shortfall, and the remainder is unexplained. V, J and clone size derive from that table, while D and trimming were established from the DNA sequence. The sample data list under 150,000 clones, and around 81% of these were observed just once. Approximately 1.7% of the sample lies in the top ten.

The CDR3 covers 15 residues, taking in both the cysteine and the phenylalanine. Just CDR3 DNA is preserved here, 45 bases in frame from base 1. The germline V gene encodes CDR1 LNHNV and CDR2 YYDKDF (reference sequence). V and J lose 1 base and 4 bases, and a span of 13 bases separates them. The cohort comprised approximately 700 healthy bone marrow donors. At the time of sampling, all cohort members were nominally healthy, though unrecorded immune exposures were likely present. The donor tested CMV seronegative, placing the donor among the approximately 360 seronegative members of the cohort. Every donor gave a peripheral blood sample, and the peripheral blood mononuclear cells from that sample were used for TCR beta sequencing. The Qiagen DNeasy Blood Extraction Kit was used to extract genomic DNA from the blood cell samples. Comments on this clone: Its antigen remains undetermined. One base away there is no much larger clone; base qualities are not given.

This chain joins TRBV15 to TRBJ2-5, with a tentative D gene TRBD2 over 6 matching bases. The TCR sequence derives from a woman aged 45-60 years in good health and CMV-seronegative. Sequenced input: PBMCs. Here is the DNA: TGTGCCACCAGCAGAGGGACCCTGGGGGGAGAGACCCAGTACTTC. Its protein product is CATSRGTLGGETQYF.